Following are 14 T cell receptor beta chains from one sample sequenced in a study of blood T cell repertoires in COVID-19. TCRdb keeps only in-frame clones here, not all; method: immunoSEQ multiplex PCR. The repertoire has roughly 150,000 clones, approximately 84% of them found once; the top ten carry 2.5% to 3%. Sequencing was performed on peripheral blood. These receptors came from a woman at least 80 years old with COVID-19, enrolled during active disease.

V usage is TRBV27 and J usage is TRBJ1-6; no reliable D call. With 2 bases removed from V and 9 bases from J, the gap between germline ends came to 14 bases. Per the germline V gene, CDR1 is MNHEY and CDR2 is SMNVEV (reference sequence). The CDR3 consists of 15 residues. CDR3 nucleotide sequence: TGTGCCAGCAGTTTAGTCGGGGTTTCGAGTTCACCCCTCCACTTT. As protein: CASSLVGVSSSPLHF.

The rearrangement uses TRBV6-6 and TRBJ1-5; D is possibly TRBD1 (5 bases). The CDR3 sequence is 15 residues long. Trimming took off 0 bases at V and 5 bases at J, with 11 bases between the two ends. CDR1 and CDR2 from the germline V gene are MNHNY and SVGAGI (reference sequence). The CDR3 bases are TGTGCCAGCAGTTACTCGGGCAGGGTCGATCAGCCCCAGCATTTT. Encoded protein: CASSYSGRVDQPQHF.

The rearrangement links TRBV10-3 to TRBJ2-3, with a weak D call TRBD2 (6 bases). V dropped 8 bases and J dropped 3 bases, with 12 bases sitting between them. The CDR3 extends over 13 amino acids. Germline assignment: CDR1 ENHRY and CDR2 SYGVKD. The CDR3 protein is CAILPGGTDTQYF. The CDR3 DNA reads TGTGCCATCCTCCCCGGAGGGACAGATACGCAGTATTTT.

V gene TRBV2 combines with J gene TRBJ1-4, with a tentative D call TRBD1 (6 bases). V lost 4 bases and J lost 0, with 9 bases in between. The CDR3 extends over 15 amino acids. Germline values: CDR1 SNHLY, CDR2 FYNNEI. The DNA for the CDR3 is TGTGCCAGCAGTGGACAGGACCCAACTAATGAAAAACTGTTTTTT. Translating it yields CASSGQDPTNEKLFF.

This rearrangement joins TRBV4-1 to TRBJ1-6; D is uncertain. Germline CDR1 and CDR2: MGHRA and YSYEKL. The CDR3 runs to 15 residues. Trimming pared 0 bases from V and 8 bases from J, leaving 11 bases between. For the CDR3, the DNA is TGCGCCAGCAGCCAAGACTCCCTTTCCTATTCACCCCTCCACTTT. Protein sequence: CASSQDSLSYSPLHF.

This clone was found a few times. CDR3 sequence (DNA): TGTGCCAGCAGTTTATATGTAGCGGGAGAGGATGAGCAGTTCTTC. Its protein is CASSLYVAGEDEQFF. The chain recombines TRBV28 with TRBJ2-1; 9 bases line up with TRBD2. Germline CDR1 is MDHEN and CDR2 is SYDVKM. The junction had 6 bases not matched to a gene; V was cut back by 1 base and J by 8 bases. There are 15 residues in the CDR3.

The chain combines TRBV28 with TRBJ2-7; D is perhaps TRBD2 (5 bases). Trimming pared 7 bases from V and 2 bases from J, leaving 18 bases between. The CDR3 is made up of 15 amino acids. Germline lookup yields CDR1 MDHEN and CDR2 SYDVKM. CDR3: CASTQAGLATYEQYF. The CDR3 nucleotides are TGTGCCAGCACCCAAGCAGGACTCGCTACCTACGAGCAGTACTTC.

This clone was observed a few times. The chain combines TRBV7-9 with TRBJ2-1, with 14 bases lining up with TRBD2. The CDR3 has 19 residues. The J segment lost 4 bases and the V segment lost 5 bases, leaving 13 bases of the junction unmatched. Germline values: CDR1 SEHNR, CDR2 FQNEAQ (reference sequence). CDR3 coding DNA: TGTGCCAGCAGCCCACAGGGACTAGCGGGGGCCACCGTATACAATGAGCAGTTCTTC. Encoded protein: CASSPQGLAGATVYNEQFF.

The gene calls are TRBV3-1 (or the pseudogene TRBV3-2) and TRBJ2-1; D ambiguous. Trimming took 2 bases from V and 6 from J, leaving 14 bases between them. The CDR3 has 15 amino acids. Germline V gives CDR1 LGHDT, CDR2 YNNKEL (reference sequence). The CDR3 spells CASSQPGSKVNEQFF. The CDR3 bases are TGTGCCAGCAGCCAACCGGGTTCAAAGGTCAATGAGCAGTTCTTC.

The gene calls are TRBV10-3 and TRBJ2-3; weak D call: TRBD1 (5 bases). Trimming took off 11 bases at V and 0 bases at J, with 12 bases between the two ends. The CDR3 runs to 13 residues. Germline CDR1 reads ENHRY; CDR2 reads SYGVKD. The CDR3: CAARQPSTDTQYF. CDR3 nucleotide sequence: TGTGCCGCAAGACAGCCTAGCACAGATACGCAGTATTTT.

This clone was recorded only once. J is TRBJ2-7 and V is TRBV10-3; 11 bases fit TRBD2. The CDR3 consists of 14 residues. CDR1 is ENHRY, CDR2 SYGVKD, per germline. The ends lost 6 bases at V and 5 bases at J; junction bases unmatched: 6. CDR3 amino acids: CAISSLAGEDEQYF. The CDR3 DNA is TGTGCCATCAGCTCACTAGCGGGAGAGGACGAGCAGTACTTC.

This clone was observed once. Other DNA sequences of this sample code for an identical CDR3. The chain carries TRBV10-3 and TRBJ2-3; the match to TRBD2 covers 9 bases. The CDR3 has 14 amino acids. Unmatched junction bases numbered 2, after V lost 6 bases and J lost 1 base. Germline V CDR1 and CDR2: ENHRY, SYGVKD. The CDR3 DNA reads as TGTGCCATCAGCCCTAGCGGGGGCACAGATACGCAGTATTTT. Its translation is CAISPSGGTDTQYF.

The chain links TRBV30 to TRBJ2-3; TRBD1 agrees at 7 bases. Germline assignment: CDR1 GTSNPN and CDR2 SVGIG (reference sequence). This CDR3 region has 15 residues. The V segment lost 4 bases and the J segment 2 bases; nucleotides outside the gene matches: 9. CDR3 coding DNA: TGTGCCTGGACCCCCGGGACAGTGTTCACAGATACGCAGTATTTT. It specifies CAWTPGTVFTDTQYF.

The CDR3: CASRQAGTGPYEQYF. CDR3 nucleotide sequence: TGTGCCAGCAGACAAGCCGGGACAGGCCCCTACGAGCAGTACTTC. The chain recombines TRBV7-3 with TRBJ2-7; 8 bases are shared with TRBD1. The CDR3 contains 15 residues. Trimming removed 6 bases from V and 2 bases from J; junction bases left unmatched: 9. Germline V lookup: CDR1 SGHTA, CDR2 FQGTGA.